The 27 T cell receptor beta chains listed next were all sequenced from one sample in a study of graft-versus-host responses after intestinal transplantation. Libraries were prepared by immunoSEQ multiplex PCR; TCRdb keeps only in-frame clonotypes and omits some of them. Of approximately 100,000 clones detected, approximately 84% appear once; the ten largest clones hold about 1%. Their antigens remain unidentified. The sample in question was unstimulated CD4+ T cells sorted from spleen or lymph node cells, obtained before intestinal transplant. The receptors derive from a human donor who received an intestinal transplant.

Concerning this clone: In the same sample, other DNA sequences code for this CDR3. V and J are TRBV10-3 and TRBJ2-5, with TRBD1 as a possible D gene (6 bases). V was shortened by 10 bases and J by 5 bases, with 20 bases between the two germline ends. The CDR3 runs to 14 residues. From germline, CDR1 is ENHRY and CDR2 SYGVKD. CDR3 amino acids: CATRPQGSVETQYF. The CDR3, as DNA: TGTGCCACCCGGCCGCAGGGGAGTGTTGAGACCCAGTACTTC.

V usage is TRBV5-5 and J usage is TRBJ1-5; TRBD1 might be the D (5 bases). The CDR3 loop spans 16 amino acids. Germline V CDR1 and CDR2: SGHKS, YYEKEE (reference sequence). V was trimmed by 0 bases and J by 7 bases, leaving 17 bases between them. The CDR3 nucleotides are TGTGCCAGCAGCTTGGGGGGACGTGGGGCGAGACAGCCCCAGCATTTT. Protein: CASSLGGRGARQPQHF.

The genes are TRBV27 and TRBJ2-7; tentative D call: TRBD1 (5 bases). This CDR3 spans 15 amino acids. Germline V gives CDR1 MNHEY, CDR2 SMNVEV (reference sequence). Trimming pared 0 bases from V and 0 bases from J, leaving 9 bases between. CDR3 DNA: TGTGCCAGCAGTTTATCTCCGACAGTCTCCTACGAGCAGTACTTC. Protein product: CASSLSPTVSYEQYF.

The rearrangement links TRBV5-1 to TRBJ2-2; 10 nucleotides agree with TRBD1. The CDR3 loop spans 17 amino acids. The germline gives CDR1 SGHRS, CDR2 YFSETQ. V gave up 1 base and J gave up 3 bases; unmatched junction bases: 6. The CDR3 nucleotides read TGCGCCAGCAGCTTGCCCGACAGGGGGCGCGACACCGGGGAGCTGTTTTTT. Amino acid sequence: CASSLPDRGRDTGELFF.

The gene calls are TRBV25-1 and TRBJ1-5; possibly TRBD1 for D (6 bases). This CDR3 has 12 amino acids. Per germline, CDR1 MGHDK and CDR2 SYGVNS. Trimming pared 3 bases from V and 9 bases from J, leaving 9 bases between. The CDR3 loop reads CASSDPQGPQHF. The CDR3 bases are TGTGCCAGCAGTGACCCACAGGGGCCCCAGCATTTT. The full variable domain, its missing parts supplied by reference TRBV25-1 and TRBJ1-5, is EADIYQTPRYLVIGTGKKITLECSQTMGHDKMYWYQQDPGMELHLIHYSYGVNSTEKGDLSSESTVSRIRTEHFPLTLESARPSHTSQYLCASSDPQGPQHFGDGTRLSIL.

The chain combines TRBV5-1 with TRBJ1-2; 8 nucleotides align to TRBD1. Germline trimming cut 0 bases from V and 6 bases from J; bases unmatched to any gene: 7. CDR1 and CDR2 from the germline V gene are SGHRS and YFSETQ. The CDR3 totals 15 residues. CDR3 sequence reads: CASSLGQGARNGYTF. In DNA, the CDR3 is TGCGCCAGCAGCTTGGGGCAGGGGGCGAGGAATGGCTACACCTTC.

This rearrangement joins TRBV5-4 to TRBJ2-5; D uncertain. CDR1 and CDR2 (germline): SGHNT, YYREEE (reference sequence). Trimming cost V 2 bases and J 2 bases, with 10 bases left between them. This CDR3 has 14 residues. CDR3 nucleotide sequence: TGTGCCAGCAGCTTAGTGAATACTCAAGAGACCCAGTACTTC. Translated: CASSLVNTQETQYF.

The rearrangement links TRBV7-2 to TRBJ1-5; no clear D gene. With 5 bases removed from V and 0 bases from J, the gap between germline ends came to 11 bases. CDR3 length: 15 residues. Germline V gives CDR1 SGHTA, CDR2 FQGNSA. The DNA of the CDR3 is TGTGCCAGCAGCCCCTACAGTAATAGCAATCAGCCCCAGCATTTT. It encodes CASSPYSNSNQPQHF.

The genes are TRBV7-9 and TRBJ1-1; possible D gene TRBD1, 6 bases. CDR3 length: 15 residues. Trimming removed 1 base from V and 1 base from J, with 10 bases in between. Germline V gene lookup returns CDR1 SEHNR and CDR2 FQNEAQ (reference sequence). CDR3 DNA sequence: TGTGCCAGCAGCTTAGGGCAGACAGGGAACACTGAAGCTTTCTTT. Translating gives CASSLGQTGNTEAFF.

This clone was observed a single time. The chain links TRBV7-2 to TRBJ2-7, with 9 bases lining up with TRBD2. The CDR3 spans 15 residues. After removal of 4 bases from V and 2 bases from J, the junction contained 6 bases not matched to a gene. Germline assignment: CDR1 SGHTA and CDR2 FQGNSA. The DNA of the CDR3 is TGTGCCAGCAGCTGGTTAGCGGGGGCCGCCTACGAGCAGTACTTC. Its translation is CASSWLAGAAYEQYF.

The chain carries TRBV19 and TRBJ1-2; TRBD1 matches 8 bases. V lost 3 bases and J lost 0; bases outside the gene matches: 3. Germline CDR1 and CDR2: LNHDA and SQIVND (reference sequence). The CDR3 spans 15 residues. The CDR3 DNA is TGTGCCAGTAGTATCCGGGACAGGCCTAACTATGGCTACACCTTC. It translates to CASSIRDRPNYGYTF.

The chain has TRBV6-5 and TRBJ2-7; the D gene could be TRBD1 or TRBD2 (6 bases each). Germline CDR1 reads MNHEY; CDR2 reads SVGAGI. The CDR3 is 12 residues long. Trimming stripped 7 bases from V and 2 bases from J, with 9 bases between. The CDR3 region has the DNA TGTGCCAGCAAGGGGGGCACCTACGAGCAGTACTTC. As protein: CASKGGTYEQYF.

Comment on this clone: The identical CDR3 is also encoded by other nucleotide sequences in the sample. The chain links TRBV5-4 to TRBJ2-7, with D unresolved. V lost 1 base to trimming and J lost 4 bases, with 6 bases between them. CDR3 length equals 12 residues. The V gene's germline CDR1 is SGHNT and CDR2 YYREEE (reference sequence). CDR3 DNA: TGTGCCAGCAGCTTGTTAGGTTACGAGCAGTACTTC. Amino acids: CASSLLGYEQYF.

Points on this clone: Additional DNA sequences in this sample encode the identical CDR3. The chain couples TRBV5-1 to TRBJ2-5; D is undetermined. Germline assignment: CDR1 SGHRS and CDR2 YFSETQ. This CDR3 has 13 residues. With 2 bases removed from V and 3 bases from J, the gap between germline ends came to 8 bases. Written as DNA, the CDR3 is TGCGCCAGCAGCTTAGGTGGGGAAGAGACCCAGTACTTC. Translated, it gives CASSLGGEETQYF.

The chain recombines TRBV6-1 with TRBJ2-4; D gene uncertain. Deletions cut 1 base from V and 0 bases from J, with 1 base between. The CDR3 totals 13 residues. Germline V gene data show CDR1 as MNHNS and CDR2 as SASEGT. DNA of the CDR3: TGTGCCAGCAGTGAAGTAGCCAAAAACATTCAGTACTTC. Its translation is CASSEVAKNIQYF.

The CDR3, as DNA: TGCGCCAGCAGGCAGACAGGAGTTAATGAAAAACTGTTTTTT. Translating gives CASRQTGVNEKLFF. V is TRBV10-2 and J is TRBJ1-4; possibly TRBD1 for D (6 bases). The length of the CDR3 is 14 residues. Per germline, CDR1 WSHSY and CDR2 SAAADI. Trimming left V 6 bases short and J 4 bases short, with 12 bases between.

The CDR3 reads CASSYGADYEQYF. CDR3 DNA: TGTGCCAGCAGTTACGGAGCTGACTACGAGCAGTACTTC. The V gene is TRBV6-5, the J gene TRBJ2-7; no reliable D call. Trimming removed 2 bases at V and 3 bases at J, with 8 bases between. This CDR3 has 13 amino acids. The V gene's germline CDR1 is MNHEY and CDR2 SVGAGI.

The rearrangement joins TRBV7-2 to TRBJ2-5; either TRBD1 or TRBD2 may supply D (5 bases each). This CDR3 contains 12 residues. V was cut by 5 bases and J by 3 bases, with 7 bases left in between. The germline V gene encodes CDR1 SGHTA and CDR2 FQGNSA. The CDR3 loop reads CASSRGEETQYF. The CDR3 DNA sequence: TGTGCCAGCAGCCGAGGGGAAGAGACCCAGTACTTC.

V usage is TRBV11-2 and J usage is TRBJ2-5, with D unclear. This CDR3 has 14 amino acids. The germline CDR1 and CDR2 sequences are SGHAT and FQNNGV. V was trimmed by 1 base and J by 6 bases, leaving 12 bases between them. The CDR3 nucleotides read TGTGCCAGCAGCTTAGTTGGCCCTGGGAAGACCCAGTACTTC. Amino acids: CASSLVGPGKTQYF.

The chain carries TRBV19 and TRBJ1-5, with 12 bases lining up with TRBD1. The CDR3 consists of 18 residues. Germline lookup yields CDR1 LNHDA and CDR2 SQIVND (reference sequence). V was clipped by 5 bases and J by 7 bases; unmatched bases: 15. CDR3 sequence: CASSPQSGTGGLRQPQHF. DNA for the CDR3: TGTGCCAGTAGTCCCCAATCCGGGACAGGGGGCTTAAGACAGCCCCAGCATTTT.

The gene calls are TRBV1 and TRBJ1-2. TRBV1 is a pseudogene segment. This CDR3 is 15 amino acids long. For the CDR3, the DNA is TGCACCAGCAGCCAAGATATCGTCCATGCCTATGGCTACACCTTC. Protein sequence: CTSSQDIVHAYGYTF.

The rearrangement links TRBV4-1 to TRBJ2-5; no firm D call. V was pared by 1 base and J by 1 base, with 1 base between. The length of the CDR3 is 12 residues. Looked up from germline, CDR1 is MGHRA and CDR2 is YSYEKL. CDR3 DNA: TGCGCCAGCAGCCAAGCCCAAGAGACCCAGTACTTC. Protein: CASSQAQETQYF.

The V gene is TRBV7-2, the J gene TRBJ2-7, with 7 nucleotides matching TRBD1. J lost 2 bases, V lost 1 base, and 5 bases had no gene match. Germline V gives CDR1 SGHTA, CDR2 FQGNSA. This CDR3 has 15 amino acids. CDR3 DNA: TGTGCCAGCAGCTTAGGGACAGGTTTCACCTACGAGCAGTACTTC. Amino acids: CASSLGTGFTYEQYF.

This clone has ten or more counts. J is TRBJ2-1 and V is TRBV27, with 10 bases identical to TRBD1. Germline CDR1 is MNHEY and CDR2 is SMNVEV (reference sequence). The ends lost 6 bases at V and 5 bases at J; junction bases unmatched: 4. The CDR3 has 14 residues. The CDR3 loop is CASRYGQGDNEQFF. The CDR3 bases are TGTGCCAGCAGATACGGACAGGGGGACAATGAGCAGTTCTTC.

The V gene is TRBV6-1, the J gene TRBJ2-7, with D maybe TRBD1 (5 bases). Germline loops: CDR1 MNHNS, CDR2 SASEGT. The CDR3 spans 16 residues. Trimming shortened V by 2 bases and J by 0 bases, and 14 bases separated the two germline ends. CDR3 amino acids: CASSEFAGMSSYEQYF. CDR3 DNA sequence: TGTGCCAGCAGTGAATTTGCAGGGATGAGCTCCTACGAGCAGTACTTC.

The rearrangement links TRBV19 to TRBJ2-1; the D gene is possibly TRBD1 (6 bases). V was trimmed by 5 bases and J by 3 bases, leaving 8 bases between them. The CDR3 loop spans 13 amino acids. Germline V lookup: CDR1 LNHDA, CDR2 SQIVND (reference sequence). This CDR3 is CASSPDSYNEQFF. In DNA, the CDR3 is TGTGCCAGTAGTCCGGACAGCTACAATGAGCAGTTCTTC. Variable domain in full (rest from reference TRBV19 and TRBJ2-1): DGGITQSPKYLFRKEGQNVTLSCEQNLNHDAMYWYRQDPGQGLRLIYYSQIVNDFQKGDIAEGYSVSREKKESFPLTVTSAQKNPTAFYLCASSPDSYNEQFFGPGTRLTVL.

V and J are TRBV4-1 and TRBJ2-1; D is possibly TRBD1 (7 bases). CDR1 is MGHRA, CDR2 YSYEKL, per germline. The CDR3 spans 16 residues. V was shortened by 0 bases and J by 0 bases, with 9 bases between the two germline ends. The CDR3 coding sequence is TGCGCCAGCAGCCAAGATCAGGGGGGCTCCTACAATGAGCAGTTCTTC. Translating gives CASSQDQGGSYNEQFF.